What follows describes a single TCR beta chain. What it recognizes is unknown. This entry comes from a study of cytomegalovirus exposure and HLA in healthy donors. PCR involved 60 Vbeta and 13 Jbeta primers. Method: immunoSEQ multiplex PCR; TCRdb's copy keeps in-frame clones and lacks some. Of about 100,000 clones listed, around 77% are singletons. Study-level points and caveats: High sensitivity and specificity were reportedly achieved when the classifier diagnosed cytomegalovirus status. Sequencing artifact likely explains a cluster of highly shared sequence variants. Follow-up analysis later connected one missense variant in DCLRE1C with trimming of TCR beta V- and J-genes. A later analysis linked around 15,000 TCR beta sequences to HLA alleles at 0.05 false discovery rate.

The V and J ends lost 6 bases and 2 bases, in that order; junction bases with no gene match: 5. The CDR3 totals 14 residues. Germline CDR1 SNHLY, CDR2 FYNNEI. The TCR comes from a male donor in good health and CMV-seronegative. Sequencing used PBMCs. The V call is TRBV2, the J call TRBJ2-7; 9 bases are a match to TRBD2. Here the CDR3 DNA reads TGTGCCAGCAGGGGACTAGCTGTCGCCTACGAGCAGTACTTC. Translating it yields CASRGLAVAYEQYF.